A selection of T cell receptor beta chains follows, all from one sample in a study of blood T cell repertoires in COVID-19. Only in-frame clones appear in the TCRdb table, and some are missing; sequencing was by immunoSEQ multiplex PCR. The table shows nearly 400,000 clones, with just under 90% occurring only once. Specimen: PBMCs or T cells enriched from blood (not recorded which). The receptors shown here come from a woman aged 25-40 years who had recovered from COVID-19. Each CDR3 is given with its conserved first and last residue. The D gene is left open where the match is weak. The size field is filled for only some rows; it gives once, few, many or a size class.

CDR3 length: 13; V gene: TRBV25-1; clone size: -; J gene: TRBJ1-2; D gene: -; CDR3 protein: CASSGVHRYGYTF; CDR3 DNA: TGTGCCAGCAGTGGAGTTCACAGATATGGCTACACCTTC
CDR3 length: 15; V gene: TRBV28; clone size: once; J gene: TRBJ1-1; D gene: TRBD1; CDR3 protein: CASRIRQGTRTEAFF; CDR3 DNA: TGTGCCAGCAGAATTAGACAGGGAACGAGGACTGAAGCTTTCTTT
CDR3 length: 14; V gene: TRBV7-6; clone size: -; J gene: TRBJ2-1; D gene: TRBD2; CDR3 protein: CASAGGRGLYEQFF; CDR3 DNA: TGTGCCAGCGCGGGGGGCAGAGGTCTCTATGAGCAGTTCTTC
CDR3 length: 18; V gene: TRBV7-2; clone size: -; J gene: TRBJ2-2; D gene: TRBD2; CDR3 protein: CASRSGLAGDLSTGELFF; CDR3 DNA: TGTGCCAGTCGGTCGGGACTAGCGGGAGATTTGAGCACCGGGGAGCTGTTTTTT
CDR3 length: 16; V gene: TRBV28; clone size: -; J gene: TRBJ1-4; D gene: -; CDR3 protein: CASSFPGAITNEKLFF; CDR3 DNA: TGTGCCAGCAGTTTCCCAGGGGCGATCACTAATGAAAAACTGTTTTTT
CDR3 length: 19; V gene: TRBV7-3; clone size: -; J gene: TRBJ1-2; D gene: -; CDR3 protein: CASSSPSADSPGLNYGYTF; CDR3 DNA: TGTGCCAGCAGCTCACCCAGTGCGGACAGTCCAGGACTTAACTATGGCTACACCTTC
CDR3 length: 15; V gene: TRBV5-1; clone size: -; J gene: TRBJ2-2; D gene: -; CDR3 protein: CASSLVVRDTGELFF; CDR3 DNA: TGCGCCAGCAGCTTGGTCGTCAGGGACACCGGGGAGCTGTTTTTT
CDR3 length: 13; V gene: TRBV10-2; clone size: -; J gene: TRBJ1-1; D gene: TRBD1; CDR3 protein: CASYRDREPEAFF; CDR3 DNA: TGCGCCAGTTACCGGGACAGGGAGCCTGAAGCTTTCTTT
CDR3 length: 14; V gene: TRBV5-1; clone size: -; J gene: TRBJ1-2; D gene: -; CDR3 protein: CASTDRGNHLGYTF; CDR3 DNA: TGCGCCAGCACTGACAGAGGAAACCACTTAGGCTACACCTTC
CDR3 length: 16; V gene: TRBV7-9; clone size: -; J gene: TRBJ1-4; D gene: -; CDR3 protein: CASSLASGRANEKLFF; CDR3 DNA: TGTGCCAGCAGCTTAGCTTCGGGCAGGGCTAATGAAAAACTGTTTTTT
CDR3 length: 15; V gene: TRBV7-2; clone size: -; J gene: TRBJ1-5; D gene: -; CDR3 protein: CASSPGRHHNQPQHF; CDR3 DNA: TGTGCCAGCAGCCCCGGTCGTCACCACAATCAGCCCCAGCATTTT
CDR3 length: 14; V gene: TRBV5-6; clone size: -; J gene: TRBJ2-7; D gene: -; CDR3 protein: CASSLSGVYYEQYF; CDR3 DNA: TGTGCCAGCAGCTTGTCAGGGGTGTACTACGAGCAGTACTTC
CDR3 length: 13; V gene: TRBV3-1/TRBV3-2; clone size: -; J gene: TRBJ2-7; D gene: TRBD1; CDR3 protein: CASNQGARLEQYF; CDR3 DNA: TGTGCCAGCAACCAGGGGGCGCGTCTCGAGCAGTACTTC
CDR3 length: 18; V gene: TRBV3-1/TRBV3-2; clone size: -; J gene: TRBJ2-2; D gene: -; CDR3 protein: CASSQDRGDTYNTGELFF; CDR3 DNA: TGTGCCAGCAGCCAAGACCGGGGAGACACCTATAACACCGGGGAGCTGTTTTTT
CDR3 length: 14; V gene: TRBV29-1; clone size: -; J gene: TRBJ1-1; D gene: -; CDR3 protein: CSAGRDVKNTEAFF; CDR3 DNA: TGCAGCGCTGGGCGCGATGTCAAGAACACTGAAGCTTTCTTT
CDR3 length: 16; V gene: TRBV11-1; clone size: -; J gene: TRBJ1-5; D gene: TRBD1; CDR3 protein: CASSPWTGRSNQPQHF; CDR3 DNA: TGTGCCAGCAGCCCTTGGACAGGGAGGTCCAATCAGCCCCAGCATTTT
CDR3 length: 14; V gene: TRBV6-5; clone size: -; J gene: TRBJ2-2; D gene: TRBD1; CDR3 protein: CASKQGESTGELFF; CDR3 DNA: TGTGCCAGCAAACAGGGGGAAAGCACCGGGGAGCTGTTTTTT
CDR3 length: 13; V gene: TRBV11-2; clone size: -; J gene: TRBJ1-4; D gene: TRBD1; CDR3 protein: CATRGQGQEKLFF; CDR3 DNA: TGTGCCACCCGAGGACAGGGGCAAGAAAAACTGTTTTTT
CDR3 length: 13; V gene: TRBV7-9; clone size: -; J gene: TRBJ2-5; D gene: -; CDR3 protein: CASSPGTPQTQYF; CDR3 DNA: TGTGCCAGCAGCCCCGGGACTCCCCAGACCCAGTACTTC
CDR3 length: 12; V gene: TRBV7-2; clone size: -; J gene: TRBJ1-2; D gene: TRBD1; CDR3 protein: CASSAQGVGYTF; CDR3 DNA: TGTGCCAGCAGCGCGCAGGGGGTTGGCTACACCTTC
CDR3 length: 15; V gene: TRBV4-3; clone size: -; J gene: TRBJ1-3; D gene: -; CDR3 protein: CASSQDSGSGNTIYF; CDR3 DNA: TGCGCCAGCAGCCAAGATTCAGGGTCTGGAAACACCATATATTTT
CDR3 length: 15; V gene: TRBV30; clone size: -; J gene: TRBJ2-1; D gene: TRBD1; CDR3 protein: CAWSGTGGEVNEQFF; CDR3 DNA: TGTGCCTGGAGTGGAACAGGGGGTGAGGTCAATGAGCAGTTCTTC
CDR3 length: 16; V gene: TRBV3-1/TRBV3-2; clone size: -; J gene: TRBJ2-7; D gene: -; CDR3 protein: CASSQALGGRWGEQYF; CDR3 DNA: TGTGCCAGCAGCCAAGCCCTAGGGGGAAGGTGGGGCGAGCAGTACTTC
CDR3 length: 18; V gene: TRBV7-2; clone size: -; J gene: TRBJ2-3; D gene: TRBD2; CDR3 protein: CASSARRRASGDRDTQYF; CDR3 DNA: TGTGCCAGCAGCGCCCGTCGGCGGGCTAGCGGGGATCGAGATACGCAGTATTTT
CDR3 length: 13; V gene: TRBV10-1; clone size: once; J gene: TRBJ2-3; D gene: -; CDR3 protein: CASSQGGADTQYF; CDR3 DNA: TGCGCCAGCAGTCAAGGGGGAGCAGATACGCAGTATTTT
CDR3 length: 16; V gene: TRBV27; clone size: -; J gene: TRBJ2-5; D gene: -; CDR3 protein: CASSPFSSRVEETQYF; CDR3 DNA: TGTGCCAGCAGTCCGTTTAGTTCCAGGGTTGAAGAGACCCAGTACTTC
CDR3 length: 14; V gene: TRBV2; clone size: -; J gene: TRBJ1-5; D gene: -; CDR3 protein: CASSESTDYQPQHF; CDR3 DNA: TGTGCCAGCAGTGAATCGACAGATTATCAGCCCCAGCATTTT
CDR3 length: 18; V gene: TRBV27; clone size: -; J gene: TRBJ2-2; D gene: TRBD1; CDR3 protein: CASSFPPTGNKNTGELFF; CDR3 DNA: TGTGCCAGCAGTTTTCCCCCGACAGGGAACAAGAACACCGGGGAGCTGTTTTTT
CDR3 length: 17; V gene: TRBV30; clone size: -; J gene: TRBJ2-3; D gene: TRBD2; CDR3 protein: CAWSLPRAGGRADTQYF; CDR3 DNA: TGTGCCTGGAGTCTTCCCCGGGCGGGGGGGAGAGCAGATACGCAGTATTTT
CDR3 length: 17; V gene: TRBV15; clone size: -; J gene: TRBJ2-2; D gene: -; CDR3 protein: CATSPRDWYLGTGELFF; CDR3 DNA: TGTGCCACCAGCCCTCGAGACTGGTACCTGGGCACCGGGGAGCTGTTTTTT
CDR3 length: 14; V gene: TRBV28; clone size: -; J gene: TRBJ2-4; D gene: TRBD2; CDR3 protein: CASSSTSGSHIQYF; CDR3 DNA: TGTGCCAGCAGCTCAACTAGCGGGAGTCACATTCAGTACTTC
CDR3 length: 16; V gene: TRBV3-1/TRBV3-2; clone size: -; J gene: TRBJ2-7; D gene: TRBD2; CDR3 protein: CASSQDLVAGTYEQYF; CDR3 DNA: TGTGCCAGCAGCCAAGACTTAGTAGCGGGAACCTACGAGCAGTACTTC
CDR3 length: 15; V gene: TRBV11-2; clone size: -; J gene: TRBJ2-7; D gene: TRBD2; CDR3 protein: CASSSQGLASDEQYF; CDR3 DNA: TGTGCCAGCAGCTCACAGGGACTAGCGTCTGACGAGCAGTACTTC
CDR3 length: 14; V gene: TRBV7-9; clone size: -; J gene: TRBJ1-4; D gene: -; CDR3 protein: CASRNGGINEKLFF; CDR3 DNA: TGTGCCAGCAGAAACGGGGGTATTAATGAAAAACTGTTTTTT
CDR3 length: 11; V gene: TRBV29-1; clone size: -; J gene: TRBJ1-1; D gene: -; CDR3 protein: CSVLEGGPRTF; CDR3 DNA: TGCAGCGTGTTGGAGGGCGGACCTCGGACCTTT
CDR3 length: 17; V gene: TRBV19; clone size: -; J gene: TRBJ2-7; D gene: TRBD2; CDR3 protein: CASSLRREAQNKYEQYF; CDR3 DNA: TGTGCCAGTAGTTTACGGCGGGAGGCGCAAAATAAATACGAGCAGTACTTC
CDR3 length: 15; V gene: TRBV6-5; clone size: once; J gene: TRBJ1-3; D gene: TRBD1; CDR3 protein: CASSTRGTSGNTIYF; CDR3 DNA: TGTGCCAGCAGCACCAGGGGGACTTCTGGAAACACCATATATTTT
CDR3 length: 14; V gene: TRBV7-2; clone size: -; J gene: TRBJ2-1; D gene: TRBD2; CDR3 protein: CASSLGLANNEQFF; CDR3 DNA: TGTGCCAGCAGCTTAGGACTAGCGAACAATGAGCAGTTCTTC
CDR3 length: 16; V gene: TRBV24-1; clone size: once; J gene: TRBJ1-2; D gene: -; CDR3 protein: CATSGDGPNGGYGYTF; CDR3 DNA: TGTGCCACCAGTGGCGACGGCCCAAACGGAGGCTATGGCTACACCTTC
CDR3 length: 16; V gene: TRBV19; clone size: -; J gene: TRBJ2-2; D gene: -; CDR3 protein: CATLRRTPLNTGELFF; CDR3 DNA: TGTGCCACCCTAAGGAGGACTCCACTAAACACCGGGGAGCTGTTTTTT
CDR3 length: 15; V gene: TRBV14; clone size: -; J gene: TRBJ2-2; D gene: -; CDR3 protein: CASSQYRTNTGELFF; CDR3 DNA: TGTGCCAGCAGCCAATACAGAACGAACACCGGGGAGCTGTTTTTT